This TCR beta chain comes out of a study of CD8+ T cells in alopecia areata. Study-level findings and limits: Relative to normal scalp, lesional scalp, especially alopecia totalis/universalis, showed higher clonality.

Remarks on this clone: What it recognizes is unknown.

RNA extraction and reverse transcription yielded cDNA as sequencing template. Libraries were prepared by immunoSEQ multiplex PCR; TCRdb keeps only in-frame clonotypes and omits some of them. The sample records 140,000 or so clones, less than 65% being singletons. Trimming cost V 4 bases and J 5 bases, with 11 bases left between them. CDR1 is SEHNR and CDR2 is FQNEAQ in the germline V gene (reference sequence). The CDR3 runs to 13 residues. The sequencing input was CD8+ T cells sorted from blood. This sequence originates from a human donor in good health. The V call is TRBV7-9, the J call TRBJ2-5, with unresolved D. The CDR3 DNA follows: TGTGCCAGCAGCTCCGTTGGTGGGGAGACCCAGTACTTC. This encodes CASSSVGGETQYF.